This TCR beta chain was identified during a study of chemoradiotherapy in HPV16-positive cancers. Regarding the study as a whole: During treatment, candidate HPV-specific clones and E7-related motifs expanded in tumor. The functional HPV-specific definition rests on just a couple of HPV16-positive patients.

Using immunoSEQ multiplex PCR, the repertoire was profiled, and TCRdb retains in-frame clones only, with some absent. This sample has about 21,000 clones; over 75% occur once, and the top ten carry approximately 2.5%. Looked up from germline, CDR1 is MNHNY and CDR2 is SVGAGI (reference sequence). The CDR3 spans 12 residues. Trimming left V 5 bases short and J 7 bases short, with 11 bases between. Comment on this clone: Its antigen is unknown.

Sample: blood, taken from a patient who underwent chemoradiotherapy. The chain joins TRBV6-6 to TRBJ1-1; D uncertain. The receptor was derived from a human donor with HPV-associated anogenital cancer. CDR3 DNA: TGTGCCAGCAGTGCCACGGGGTATGAAGCTTTCTTT. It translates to CASSATGYEAFF.